The 23 T cell receptor beta chains reported below all come from one sample, sequenced in a study of OX40 agonist ivuxolimab in advanced cancers. Here immunoSEQ multiplex PCR was the method, and the copy in TCRdb shows in-frame clones only, minus some. The data hold some 26,000 clones, with approximately 80% observed a single time. Sequencing used CD4+ or CD8+ T cells sorted from blood, obtained in a trial of the OX40 agonist ivuxolimab. These receptors were collected from an adult with an advanced solid tumor such as melanoma, head and neck, liver or kidney cancer.

The chain carries TRBV7-6 and TRBJ2-7; a possible D gene is TRBD1 (6 bases). The germline V gene has CDR1 SGHVS and CDR2 FNYEAQ. The CDR3 is 14 residues long. V was shortened by 4 bases and J by 0 bases, with 10 bases between the two germline ends. CDR3 DNA sequence: TGTGCCAGCAGCTCCAGGGGCCTCTCCTACGAGCAGTACTTC. Its translation is CASSSRGLSYEQYF.

Only a few counts were recorded for this clone. V is TRBV28 and J is TRBJ2-7; D uncertain. The CDR3 is 14 residues long. Trimming stripped 5 bases from V and 2 bases from J, with 13 bases between. CDR1 is MDHEN, CDR2 SYDVKM, per germline. The CDR3 here is CASSTRTVTYEQYF. In DNA form, the CDR3 reads TGTGCCAGCAGTACCCGGACCGTTACCTACGAGCAGTACTTC.

The chain combines TRBV7-2 with TRBJ2-4, with 7 bases that match TRBD1. Germline CDR1 and CDR2: SGHTA and FQGNSA. V was clipped by 5 bases and J by 7 bases; unmatched bases: 17. This CDR3 is 17 amino acids long. CDR3 in DNA: TGTGCCAGCAGCGCCTGGGCCTTTGAGGGGGCGATGAACATTCAGTACTTC. This translates into CASSAWAFEGAMNIQYF.

This clone has just one count. The chain joins TRBV7-9 to TRBJ2-7; 11 bases are shared with TRBD2. CDR3 length: 16 amino acids. Losses at the gene ends were 5 bases for V and 4 bases for J; bases not matched to a gene: 10. Per germline, CDR1 SEHNR and CDR2 FQNEAQ (reference sequence). CDR3 loop: CASSTTQGLAAYEQYF. The CDR3 DNA reads as TGTGCCAGCAGCACGACCCAGGGACTAGCGGCATACGAGCAGTACTTC.

V gene TRBV9 combines with J gene TRBJ1-3, with D hard to call. Trimming took off 1 base at V and 2 bases at J, with 10 bases between the two ends. Germline values: CDR1 SGDLS, CDR2 YYNGEE. This CDR3 contains 15 residues. CDR3 nucleotides: TGTGCCAGCAGCGTATCGGGGTCGACTGGAAACACCATATATTTT. Its translation: CASSVSGSTGNTIYF.

This chain connects TRBV5-1 to TRBJ2-3, with D possibly matching TRBD1 (5 bases). The V gene lost 0 bases and the J gene lost 2 bases, with 10 bases spanning the gap. CDR1 and CDR2 (germline): SGHRS, YFSETQ. The CDR3 loop spans 15 amino acids. In DNA form, the CDR3 reads TGCGCCAGCAGCTTGGGGGGCGGATTCACAGATACGCAGTATTTT. It codes for CASSLGGGFTDTQYF.

This chain connects TRBV15 to TRBJ2-2; no clear D. Germline lookup yields CDR1 LNHNV and CDR2 YYDKDF (reference sequence). V lost 1 base and J 2 bases, leaving 8 bases between the germline ends. This CDR3 comprises 15 residues. The CDR3 DNA reads as TGTGCCACCAGCAGAGTTTTAGAAAACACCGGGGAGCTGTTTTTT. This encodes CATSRVLENTGELFF.

V and J are TRBV7-8 and TRBJ2-1; 8 bases are a match to TRBD2. The CDR3 loop spans 15 amino acids. Trimming removed 2 bases from V and 2 bases from J; junction bases left unmatched: 2. Germline V CDR1 and CDR2: SGHVS, FQNEAQ. CDR3 loop: CASSLKAGAYNEQFF. The CDR3 coding sequence is TGTGCCAGCAGCTTAAAAGCGGGGGCCTACAATGAGCAGTTCTTC. Full variable domain (outside the CDR3, taken from reference TRBV7-8 and TRBJ2-1): GAGVSQSPRYKVAKRGQDVALRCDPISGHVSLFWYQQALGQGPEFLTYFQNEAQLDKSGLPSDRFFAERPEGSVSTLKIQRTQQEDSAVYLCASSLKAGAYNEQFFGPGTRLTVL.

This chain connects TRBV19 to TRBJ2-1, with 7 bases fitting TRBD1. V gave up 6 bases and J gave up 6 bases; unmatched junction bases: 11. From germline, CDR1 is LNHDA and CDR2 SQIVND (reference sequence). CDR3 length equals 15 residues. The CDR3 DNA sequence: TGTGCCAGTAGCCCGAGACAGGGTTTGGCCAATGAGCAGTTCTTC. Protein product: CASSPRQGLANEQFF.

This clone is classed as medium-sized. The gene calls are TRBV10-1 and TRBJ2-1; the match to TRBD2 covers 8 bases. V shed 2 bases, J shed 6 bases, and the junction held 6 bases outside the gene matches. This CDR3 spans 15 amino acids. Germline V lookup: CDR1 WNHNN, CDR2 SYGVQD (reference sequence). CDR3 nucleotides: TGCGCCAGCAGTGAGAAAGCGGGAGAGGGCAATGAGCAGTTCTTC. Its translation: CASSEKAGEGNEQFF.

This clone appeared a single time. The rearrangement joins TRBV5-6 to TRBJ1-2; 7 bases agree with TRBD1. Germline CDR1 and CDR2: SGHDT and YYEEEE. The trim removed 4 bases at V and 8 bases at J, leaving 14 bases unmatched. The CDR3 extends over 15 amino acids. In DNA form, the CDR3 reads TGTGCCAGCAGCGTGGCGGGACAGTTCTTCGGAGGCTACACCTTC. Translated: CASSVAGQFFGGYTF.

V usage is TRBV4-2 and J usage is TRBJ1-3; D uncertain. The length of the CDR3 is 13 residues. The germline V gene encodes CDR1 LGHNA and CDR2 YNFKEQ. Trimming removed 0 bases at V and 5 bases at J, with 5 bases between. CDR3 DNA sequence: TGTGCCAGCAGCCAAGAGGGGAGAAACACCATATATTTT. This gives the protein CASSQEGRNTIYF.

The rearrangement uses TRBV2 and TRBJ2-7; possible D gene TRBD2, 5 bases. From germline, CDR1 is SNHLY and CDR2 FYNNEI. The CDR3 loop spans 12 amino acids. V was clipped by 4 bases and J by 6 bases, with 10 bases between them. This chain's CDR3 is CASSGRGSEQYF. Here the CDR3 DNA reads TGTGCCAGCAGTGGACGAGGGAGCGAGCAGTACTTC.

This chain links TRBV13 with TRBJ2-1; D call uncertain. Germline V CDR1 and CDR2: PRHDT, FYEKMQ (reference sequence). The V end was cut by 2 bases, the J end by 0 bases, with 11 bases between. The CDR3 has 16 amino acids. CDR3 nucleotide sequence: TGTGCCAGCAGCTTATTAAGTAGGGACTCCTACAATGAGCAGTTCTTC. This codes for CASSLLSRDSYNEQFF. Looking up the rest from reference TRBV13 and TRBJ2-1 gives the full variable domain: AAGVIQSPRHLIKEKRETATLKCYPIPRHDTVYWYQQGPGQDPQFLISFYEKMQSDKGSIPDRFSAQQFSDYHSELNMSSLELGDSALYFCASSLLSRDSYNEQFFGPGTRLTVL.

CDR3: CASSDPRTGRTEDIIIYGYTF. CDR3 nucleotides: TGTGCCAGCAGTGACCCTCGGACAGGGCGAACGGAGGATATAATCATCTATGGCTACACCTTC. The chain has TRBV6-4 and TRBJ1-2; TRBD1 matches at 8 bases. With V trimmed by 2 bases and J by 4 bases, 24 bases remained unmatched. CDR3 length equals 21 residues. Germline loops: CDR1 MRHNA, CDR2 SNTAGT.

This chain joins TRBV12-5 and TRBJ1-1, with no clear D. CDR3 length equals 12 residues. Germline V gives CDR1 LGHNT, CDR2 FRNRAP. V lost 8 bases to trimming and J lost 3 bases, with 10 bases between them. The CDR3 loop is CASREGYTEAFF. CDR3 DNA: TGTGCTAGTAGAGAGGGCTACACTGAAGCTTTCTTT.

This clone was counted a single time. V and J are TRBV7-6 and TRBJ2-7; D could derive from TRBD1 or TRBD2 (5 bases each). Trimming pared 6 bases from V and 2 bases from J, leaving 14 bases between. The CDR3 loop spans 14 amino acids. The germline V gene encodes CDR1 SGHVS and CDR2 FNYEAQ. The CDR3 is CASSPGSSAYEQYF. As DNA, the CDR3 is TGTGCCAGCAGTCCAGGGAGCTCTGCCTACGAGCAGTACTTC.

V is TRBV27 and J is TRBJ2-7; D is perhaps TRBD1 (6 bases). In germline, CDR1 is MNHEY, CDR2 SMNVEV (reference sequence). Deletions cut 6 bases from V and 0 bases from J, with 15 bases between. The CDR3 is 15 amino acids. As DNA, the CDR3 is TGTGCCAGCAGACCGGGACACGGTCCCTCCTACGAGCAGTACTTC. This gives the protein CASRPGHGPSYEQYF.

The chain couples TRBV29-1 to TRBJ2-3, with TRBD2 as a possible D gene (7 bases). V lost 7 bases to trimming and J lost 2 bases, with 19 bases between them. CDR1 is SQVTM, CDR2 ANQGSEA, per germline. The CDR3 sequence is 15 residues long. The CDR3: CSASPRGGFTDTQYF. The CDR3 region has the DNA TGCAGCGCCTCTCCTAGGGGGGGGTTCACAGATACGCAGTATTTT.

The rearrangement uses TRBV5-1 and TRBJ2-7; D ambiguous. Trimming pared 0 bases from V and 3 bases from J, leaving 7 bases between. CDR3 length: 13 amino acids. Germline values: CDR1 SGHRS, CDR2 YFSETQ. CDR3 nucleotide sequence: TGCGCCAGCAGCTTGGCCACCCACTACGAGCAGTACTTC. This gives the protein CASSLATHYEQYF.

This sequence joins TRBV19 and TRBJ1-3, with unresolved D. CDR3 size: 15 residues. Deletions cut 6 bases from V and 0 bases from J, with 12 bases between. Germline lookup yields CDR1 LNHDA and CDR2 SQIVND (reference sequence). This chain's CDR3 is CASRLVGISGNTIYF. The CDR3 DNA sequence: TGTGCCAGTAGGTTGGTGGGGATCTCTGGAAACACCATATATTTT.

The rearrangement uses TRBV6-6 and TRBJ1-1; D is unclear. The V gene's germline CDR1 is MNHNY and CDR2 SVGAGI (reference sequence). V lost 2 bases and J 3 bases, leaving 13 bases between the germline ends. CDR3 length: 15 residues. As DNA, the CDR3 is TGTGCCAGCAGTTACGGTTTCACCGCCTACACTGAAGCTTTCTTT. It encodes CASSYGFTAYTEAFF.

V usage is TRBV5-6 and J usage is TRBJ2-2, with 8 bases lining up with TRBD2. From germline, CDR1 is SGHDT and CDR2 YYEEEE. J lost 3 bases, V lost 1 base, and 5 bases had no gene match. The CDR3 totals 16 residues. CDR3 in amino acids: CASSLMLRGDTGELFF. The CDR3 coding sequence is TGTGCCAGCAGCTTGATGCTGCGGGGGGACACCGGGGAGCTGTTTTTT.